The 3 T cell receptor beta chains below come from one sample, sequenced in a study of T cells after posttransplantation cyclophosphamide (dated by TCRdb to about 2016). Libraries were built with the immunoSEQ multiplex PCR assay. In its TCRdb copy, this immuneACCESS table keeps in-frame sequences only and misses some clones. Where compared with another copy, unresolved V genes explain less than half of these, and the others have no known cause. This sample gives about 32,000 clones in total; roughly 90% of them show up just once. Clones ranked in the top ten supply 0.1% of the sample. To count as naive, T cells had to be viable CD3+CD4+ or CD3+CD8+ cells with a CCR7+CD45RA+CD45RO-CD95-CD27+CD28+ profile. Sequenced: naive CD4+ T cells sorted from blood. These receptors originate from a man younger than 45 in good health and a related stem cell transplant donor.

V gene TRBV7-9 combines with J gene TRBJ1-1, with D tentatively TRBD1 (5 bases). V lost 2 bases to trimming and J lost 6 bases, with 19 bases between them. Per the germline V gene, CDR1 is SEHNR and CDR2 is FQNEAQ (reference sequence). The CDR3 consists of 16 residues. The CDR3 protein is CASSLLRQSINPEAFF. The CDR3 DNA reads TGTGCCAGCAGCTTACTAAGACAGTCCATCAACCCTGAAGCTTTCTTT.

V gene TRBV6-1 combines with J gene TRBJ1-2; 10 bases map to TRBD1. This CDR3 region has 15 residues. Trimming cost V 6 bases and J 2 bases; bases outside gene matches: 6. Germline V lookup: CDR1 MNHNS, CDR2 SASEGT. The CDR3 bases are TGTGCCAGCAGGGTGGGACAGGGGCCCAACTATGGCTACACCTTC. Protein sequence: CASRVGQGPNYGYTF.

This clone has a handful of counts. The V call is TRBV27, the J call TRBJ1-2; 7 bases agree with TRBD1. The V gene end was trimmed by 2 bases and the J gene end by 7 bases; junction bases not matched to a gene: 7. Germline V gene lookup returns CDR1 MNHEY and CDR2 SMNVEV (reference sequence). The CDR3 length is 14 residues. In nucleotides, the CDR3 is TGTGCCAGCAGTTTACAGGGACAGATACCTGGCTACACCTTC. This gives the protein CASSLQGQIPGYTF.